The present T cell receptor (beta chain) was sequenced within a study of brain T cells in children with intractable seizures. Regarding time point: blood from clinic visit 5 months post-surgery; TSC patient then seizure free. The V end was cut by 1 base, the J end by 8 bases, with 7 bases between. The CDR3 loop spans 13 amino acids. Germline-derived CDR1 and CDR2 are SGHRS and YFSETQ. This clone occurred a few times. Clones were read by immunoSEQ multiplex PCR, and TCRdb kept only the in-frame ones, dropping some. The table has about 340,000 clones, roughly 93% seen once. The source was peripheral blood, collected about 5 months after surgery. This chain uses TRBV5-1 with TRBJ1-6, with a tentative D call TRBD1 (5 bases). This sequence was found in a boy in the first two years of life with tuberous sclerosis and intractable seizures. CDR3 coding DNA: TGCGCCAGCAGCTTGCAGGGTTATTCACCCCTCCACTTT. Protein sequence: CASSLQGYSPLHF.